Listed here are 8 T cell receptor beta chains from one sample, sequenced in a study of CD8 T cells in Susac syndrome. The RNA, about 0.5 to 1 ug, was put through reverse transcription using random hexamers. A single record per CDR3 protein comes from TCRdb applying MiXCR to the immunoSEQ multiplex PCR reads. Among about 200,000 distinct CDR3 sequences, roughly 92% were seen once, and the ten largest hold 0.1%. Material: CD4+ T cells from PBMCs. The receptors here all came from a human donor in good health.

This chain joins TRBV12-3 or TRBV12-4 and TRBJ1-1; D may be TRBD1 (5 bases). V lost 8 bases, J lost 0 bases, and 10 bases lay in between. The length of the CDR3 is 13 residues. CDR3 loop: CASVGPMNTEAFF. For the CDR3, the DNA is TGTGCCAGCGTGGGGCCGATGAACACTGAAGCTTTCTTT.

This chain uses TRBV19 with TRBJ2-1; 7 nucleotides line up with TRBD1. Germline lookup yields CDR1 LNHDA and CDR2 SQIVND (reference sequence). J gave up 8 bases and V 5 bases, and 6 bases lay outside the gene matches. The CDR3 sequence is 13 residues long. CDR3 DNA sequence: TGTGCCAGTAGTGCCGGGACAGTCGATGAGCAGTTCTTC. It is translated as CASSAGTVDEQFF.

In nucleotides, the CDR3 is TGCGCCAGCAGCCGGGACAGGGACACCGGGGAGCTGTTTTTT. This codes for CASSRDRDTGELFF. The chain recombines TRBV10-2 with TRBJ2-2; 9 nucleotides match TRBD1. Per the germline V gene, CDR1 is WSHSY and CDR2 is SAAADI. The CDR3 runs 14 residues. V gave up 6 bases and J gave up 3 bases; unmatched junction bases: 2.

The chain joins TRBV29-1 to TRBJ1-5; D remains unclear. Trimming left V 3 bases short and J 3 bases short, with 9 bases between. The CDR3 sequence is 13 residues long. Germline V gene lookup returns CDR1 SQVTM and CDR2 ANQGSEA. The CDR3 bases are TGCAGCGTTGATTTACAGTTCAATCAGCCCCAGCATTTT. It encodes CSVDLQFNQPQHF. The whole variable domain, filled in from reference TRBV29-1 and TRBJ1-5, reads SAVISQKPSRDICQRGTSLTIQCQVDSQVTMMFWYRQQPGQSLTLIATANQGSEATYESGFVIDKFPISRPNLTFSTLTVSNMSPEDSSIYLCSVDLQFNQPQHFGDGTRLSIL.

V is TRBV3-1 and J is TRBJ1-4; no clear D gene. The V gene lost 2 bases and the J gene lost 7 bases, with 11 bases spanning the gap. This CDR3 region has 14 residues. CDR1 LGHDT and CDR2 YNNKEL come from the germline V gene (reference sequence). In DNA, the CDR3 is TGTGCCAGCAGCCAATGGGTTGGTGGTGAAAAACTGTTTTTT. It translates to CASSQWVGGEKLFF.

The chain uses TRBV28 and TRBJ1-5; D not certain. Germline V gene lookup returns CDR1 MDHEN and CDR2 SYDVKM. This CDR3 comprises 14 residues. Trimming stripped 3 bases from V and 0 bases from J, with 6 bases between. The CDR3 region is CASSFTNSNQPQHF. The CDR3 DNA sequence: TGTGCCAGCAGTTTCACAAATAGCAATCAGCCCCAGCATTTT.

The chain carries TRBV4-2 and TRBJ1-2, with D hard to call. The germline V and J ends were trimmed by 5 bases and 6 bases, with 13 bases remaining between them. The CDR3 sequence is 13 residues long. CDR1 and CDR2 (germline): LGHNA, YNFKEQ. The CDR3: CASSVGREDGYTF. CDR3 nucleotide sequence: TGTGCCAGCAGCGTGGGCCGTGAGGATGGCTACACCTTC.

The V gene is TRBV20-1, the J gene TRBJ2-7, with TRBD1 as a possible D gene (6 bases). Germline lookup yields CDR1 DFQATT and CDR2 SNEGSKA (reference sequence). The CDR3 totals 11 residues. DNA of the CDR3: TGCAGGCTAGTGGACAGTCGCGAGCAGTACTTC. The encoded protein is CRLVDSREQYF.